One and the same sample provided the 15 T cell receptor beta chains below, sequenced in a study of T cell repertoires in cytomegalovirus infection. Their target antigens are unknown. TCRdb ran MiXCR on the reads and lists one entry per CDR3 protein. This repertoire shows under 90,000 distinct CDR3 sequences, 22% found once; its top ten account for roughly 80%. Sequencing input: PBMCs, sequenced either directly or after in vitro stimulation (not recorded which). These receptors were collected from a human donor in good health (CMV status not recorded). Some clones in this sample may be carry-over from other donors' samples.

This clonotype was detected only a few times. V gene TRBV7-2 combines with J gene TRBJ2-5; 8 nucleotides agree with TRBD2. Trimming cost V 5 bases and J 2 bases; bases outside gene matches: 7. Germline CDR1 is SGHTA and CDR2 is FQGNSA. There are 15 residues in the CDR3. CDR3 protein: CASSIRSGGQETQYF. The DNA of the CDR3 is TGTGCCAGCAGCATCCGAAGCGGGGGTCAAGAGACCCAGTACTTC.

This clonotype has more than one count but fewer than ten. This chain joins TRBV7-2 and TRBJ2-5; TRBD2 aligns across 13 bases. The CDR3 has 17 residues. The germline V gene encodes CDR1 SGHTA and CDR2 FQGNSA. The V segment lost 4 bases and the J segment 3 bases; nucleotides outside the gene matches: 8. The CDR3 protein is CASSSLAGGPEEETQYF. CDR3 DNA: TGTGCCAGCAGCTCACTAGCGGGAGGGCCAGAAGAAGAGACCCAGTACTTC.

There are a few counts of this clonotype. The rearrangement uses TRBV6-5 and TRBJ2-3; 12 bases fit TRBD2. Germline CDR1 and CDR2: MNHEY and SVGAGI. V trimming: 6 bases; J trimming: 3 bases; junction bases outside the gene matches: 7. The CDR3 is 16 residues long. As DNA, the CDR3 is TGTGCCAGCAGCCCCAAGACTAGCGGGAGAACAGATACGCAGTATTTT. Protein product: CASSPKTSGRTDTQYF.

The V call is TRBV29-1, the J call TRBJ1-2; D gene uncertain. This CDR3 comprises 11 residues. The germline gives CDR1 SQVTM, CDR2 ANQGSEA. The V end lost 4 bases, the J end lost 4 bases, and 7 bases lay between the germline ends. In DNA, the CDR3 is TGCAGCGTTGGGGGAGGCTATGGCTACACCTTC. It codes for CSVGGGYGYTF.

The chain employs TRBV7-8 and TRBJ1-2; TRBD1 is a possible D gene (5 bases). Trimming cost V 0 bases and J 2 bases, with 19 bases left between them. Looked up from germline, CDR1 is SGHVS and CDR2 is FQNEAQ. CDR3 size: 18 residues. CDR3 in DNA: TGTGCCAGCAGCTTAGCGGCCCTGGGAGGGGCGATCAACTATGGCTACACCTTC. It translates to CASSLAALGGAINYGYTF. Filled out from reference TRBV7-8 and TRBJ1-2, the complete variable domain reads GAGVSQSPRYKVAKRGQDVALRCDPISGHVSLFWYQQALGQGPEFLTYFQNEAQLDKSGLPSDRFFAERPEGSVSTLKIQRTQQEDSAVYLCASSLAALGGAINYGYTFGSGTRLTVV.

The table lists this clonotype with a few counts. The gene calls are TRBV7-2 and TRBJ2-3; 8 bases are a match to TRBD1. CDR1 SGHTA and CDR2 FQGNSA come from the germline V gene. J gave up 1 base and V 4 bases, and 7 bases lay outside the gene matches. The CDR3 has 16 residues. In DNA form, the CDR3 reads TGTGCCAGCAGCTCGCAGGGGGCGCGGGGCACAGATACGCAGTATTTT. Translation: CASSSQGARGTDTQYF.

The rearrangement joins TRBV20-1 to TRBJ2-5, with no clear D. Germline V lookup: CDR1 DFQATT, CDR2 SNEGSKA (reference sequence). Deletions cut 5 bases from V and 9 bases from J, with 16 bases between. The CDR3 sequence is 12 residues long. The CDR3 DNA reads as TGCAGTGCTCCCGACTTGGACGAGGCCCAGTACTTC. Translating gives CSAPDLDEAQYF.

This chain joins TRBV5-6 and TRBJ2-7; 7 positions match TRBD1. Germline values: CDR1 SGHDT, CDR2 YYEEEE. J lost 3 bases, V lost 3 bases, and 3 bases had no gene match. The CDR3 contains 13 residues. The CDR3 sequence: CASSSDRRYEQYF. Written as DNA, the CDR3 is TGTGCCAGCAGCTCGGACAGGCGCTACGAGCAGTACTTC.

This chain connects TRBV6-5 to TRBJ2-3; 10 positions match TRBD2. V shed 6 bases, J shed 11 bases, and the junction held 14 bases outside the gene matches. Germline V gives CDR1 MNHEY, CDR2 SVGAGI. This CDR3 region has 15 residues. CDR3 bases: TGTGCCAGCAGGGACTCGGGACTAGCGACCACTAAGCAGTATTTT. This encodes CASRDSGLATTKQYF.

The chain uses TRBV6-2 or TRBV6-3 and TRBJ2-1; 11 nucleotides align to TRBD2. The length of the CDR3 is 17 residues. With 2 bases clipped from V and 6 bases from J, the junction kept 9 bases outside the gene matches. CDR1 and CDR2 (germline): MNHEY, SVGEGT. The CDR3 here is CASSYEVLAGGGNEQFF. In DNA, the CDR3 is TGTGCCAGCAGTTACGAGGTCCTAGCGGGAGGAGGCAATGAGCAGTTCTTC.

The rearrangement uses TRBV2 and TRBJ2-7; D might be TRBD2 (6 bases). The germline CDR1 and CDR2 sequences are SNHLY and FYNNEI. This CDR3 region has 14 residues. V lost 6 bases, J lost 1 base, and 13 bases lay in between. CDR3 in amino acids: CASRGRDLSYEQYV. The DNA of the CDR3 is TGTGCCAGCAGGGGCAGGGACTTATCCTACGAGCAGTACGTC.

This clonotype was detected only a few times. The CDR3: CASSLYMETYYGYTF. The CDR3 DNA follows: TGTGCCAGCAGCCTATACATGGAGACCTACTATGGCTACACCTTC. The chain has TRBV5-4 and TRBJ1-2, with D uncertain. V was pared by 4 bases and J by 3 bases, with 16 bases between. The germline gives CDR1 SGHNT, CDR2 YYREEE (reference sequence). The CDR3 consists of 15 residues.

The table lists this clonotype with a few counts. The V gene is TRBV5-1, the J gene TRBJ2-2; 9 bases map to TRBD1. This CDR3 has 17 residues. Germline lookup yields CDR1 SGHRS and CDR2 YFSETQ. The junction had 9 bases not matched to a gene; V was cut back by 2 bases and J by 4 bases. CDR3 sequence reads: CASSFMPGQGSTGELFF. The CDR3 DNA is TGCGCCAGCAGCTTCATGCCGGGACAGGGAAGCACCGGGGAGCTGTTTTTT.

J is TRBJ1-2 and V is TRBV28; D is possibly TRBD1 (5 bases). The V end lost 5 bases, the J end lost 10 bases, and 17 bases lay between the germline ends. There are 13 residues in the CDR3. Germline V lookup: CDR1 MDHEN, CDR2 SYDVKM. The CDR3 is CASSPNVEGHYTF. The DNA for the CDR3 is TGTGCCAGCAGTCCCAACGTGGAGGGGCACTACACCTTC.

Only a few counts were recorded for this clonotype. The V gene is TRBV6-2 or TRBV6-3, the J gene TRBJ2-1; D might be TRBD2 (6 bases). Germline lookup yields CDR1 MNHEY and CDR2 SVGEGT. This CDR3 contains 11 residues. Trimming left V 6 bases short and J 8 bases short, with 8 bases between. This chain's CDR3 is CASSRRDEQFF. Written as DNA, the CDR3 is TGTGCCAGCAGCCGGAGGGATGAGCAGTTCTTC.